These 3 T cell receptor beta chains originate from one sample sequenced in a study of T cell changes during pregnancy in multiple sclerosis. Produced via immunoSEQ multiplex PCR; TCRdb's table is partial and in-frame only. Of approximately 90,000 clones in the sample, around 92% were seen once. The sample was peripheral blood, taken after pregnancy. The receptors come from a female donor with multiple sclerosis, enrolled in a pregnancy study.

V is TRBV10-3 and J is TRBJ1-4; 9 nucleotides line up with TRBD1. This CDR3 is built from 16 residues. V lost 2 bases and J lost 7; bases outside the gene matches: 8. Looked up from germline, CDR1 is ENHRY and CDR2 is SYGVKD. CDR3 sequence: CAISEHSGTGSEKLFF. The DNA for the CDR3 is TGTGCCATCAGTGAGCACTCCGGGACAGGGAGTGAAAAACTGTTTTTT.

The V and J genes are TRBV23-1 and TRBJ2-6; 10 bases agree with TRBD1. TRBV23-1 is filed as an ORF, its function uncertain. The V gene end was trimmed by 4 bases and the J gene end by 4 bases; junction bases not matched to a gene: 16. The CDR3 contains 20 residues. This CDR3 reads CASSPERVTGGASGANVLTF. The CDR3 DNA reads TGCGCCAGCAGTCCTGAGCGCGTGACAGGGGGCGCGTCAGGGGCCAACGTCCTGACTTTC.

The J gene is TRBJ2-1, the V gene TRBV6-5; 10 bases map to TRBD1. V was clipped by 0 bases and J by 5 bases; unmatched bases: 4. The CDR3 sequence is 16 residues long. Germline loops: CDR1 MNHEY, CDR2 SVGAGI. The CDR3 loop is CASSYSKGQGHNEQFF. The CDR3, as DNA: TGTGCCAGCAGTTACTCGAAGGGACAGGGGCACAATGAGCAGTTCTTC.